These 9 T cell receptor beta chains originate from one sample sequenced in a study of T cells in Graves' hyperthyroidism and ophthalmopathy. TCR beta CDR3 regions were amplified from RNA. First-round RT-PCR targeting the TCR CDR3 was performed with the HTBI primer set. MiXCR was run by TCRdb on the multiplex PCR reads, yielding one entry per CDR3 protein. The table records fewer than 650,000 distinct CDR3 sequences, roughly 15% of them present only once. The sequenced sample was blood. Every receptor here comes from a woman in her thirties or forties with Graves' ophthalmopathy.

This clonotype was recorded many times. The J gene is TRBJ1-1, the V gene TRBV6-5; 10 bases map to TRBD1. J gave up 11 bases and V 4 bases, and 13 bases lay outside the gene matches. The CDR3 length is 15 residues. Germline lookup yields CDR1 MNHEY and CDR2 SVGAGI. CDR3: CASSSTRGGTGDAFF. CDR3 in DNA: TGTGCCAGCAGTTCAACACGGGGCGGGACAGGGGATGCTTTCTTT.

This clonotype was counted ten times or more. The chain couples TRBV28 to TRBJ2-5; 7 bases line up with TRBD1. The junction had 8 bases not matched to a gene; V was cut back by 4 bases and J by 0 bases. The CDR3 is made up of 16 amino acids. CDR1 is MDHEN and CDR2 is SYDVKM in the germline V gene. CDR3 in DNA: TGTGCCAGCAGTTCCTACGTACAGGGGAACCAAGAGACCCAGTACTTC. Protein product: CASSSYVQGNQETQYF.

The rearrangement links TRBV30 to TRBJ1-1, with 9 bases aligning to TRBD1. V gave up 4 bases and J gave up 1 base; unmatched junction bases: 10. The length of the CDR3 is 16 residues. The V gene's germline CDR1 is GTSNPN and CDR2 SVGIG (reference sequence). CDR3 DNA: TGTGCCTGGAAATCGAGGGACAGGGAGCGGAACACTGAAGCTTTCTTT. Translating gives CAWKSRDRERNTEAFF.

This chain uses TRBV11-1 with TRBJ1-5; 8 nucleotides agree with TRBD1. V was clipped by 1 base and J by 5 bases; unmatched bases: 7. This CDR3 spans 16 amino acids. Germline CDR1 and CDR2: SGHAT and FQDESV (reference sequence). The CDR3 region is CASSLGQGAFDQPQHF. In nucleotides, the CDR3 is TGTGCCAGCAGCTTAGGCCAGGGGGCGTTCGATCAGCCCCAGCATTTT.

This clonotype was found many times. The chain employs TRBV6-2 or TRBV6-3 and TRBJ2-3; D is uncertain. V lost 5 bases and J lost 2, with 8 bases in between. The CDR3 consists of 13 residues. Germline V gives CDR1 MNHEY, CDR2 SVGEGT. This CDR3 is CASSMQFTDTQYF. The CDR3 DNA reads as TGTGCCAGCAGTATGCAATTCACAGATACGCAGTATTTT.

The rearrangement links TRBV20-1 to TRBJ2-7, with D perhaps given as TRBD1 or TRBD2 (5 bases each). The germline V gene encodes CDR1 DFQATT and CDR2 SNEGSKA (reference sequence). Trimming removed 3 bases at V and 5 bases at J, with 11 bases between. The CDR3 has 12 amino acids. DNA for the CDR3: TGCAGTGCTAGCGGGACGGACGACGAGCAGTACTTC. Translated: CSASGTDDEQYF.

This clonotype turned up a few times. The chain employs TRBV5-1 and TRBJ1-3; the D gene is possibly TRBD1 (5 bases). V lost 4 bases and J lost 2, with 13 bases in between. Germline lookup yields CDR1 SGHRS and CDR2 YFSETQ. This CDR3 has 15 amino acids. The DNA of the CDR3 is TGCGCCAGCAGCCCCCTGGGACGGACTGGAAACACCATATATTTT. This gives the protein CASSPLGRTGNTIYF.

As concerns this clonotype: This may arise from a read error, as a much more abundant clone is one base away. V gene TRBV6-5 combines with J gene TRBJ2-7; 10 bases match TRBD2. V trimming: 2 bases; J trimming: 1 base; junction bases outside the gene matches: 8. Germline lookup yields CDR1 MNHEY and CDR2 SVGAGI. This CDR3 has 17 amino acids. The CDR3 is CASSYSHPLAGSYEQYF. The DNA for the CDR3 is TGTGCCAGCAGTTACAGCCATCCACTAGCGGGATCCTACGAGCAGTACTTC.

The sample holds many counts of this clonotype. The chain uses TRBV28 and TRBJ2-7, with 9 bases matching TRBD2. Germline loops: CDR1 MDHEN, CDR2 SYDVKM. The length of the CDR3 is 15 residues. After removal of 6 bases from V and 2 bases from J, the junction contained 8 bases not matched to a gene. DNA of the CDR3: TGTGCCAGCAGGTTTAGCCTAGCGGGAACCTACGAGCAGTACTTC. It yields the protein CASRFSLAGTYEQYF.